The clone carrying this TCR beta chain came up a few times. These data belong to a study of blood T cell repertoires in COVID-19. In the study overall: COVID-19 samples, acute and convalescent, were from the United States, Italy and Spain. Sources were T cells, B-cell-depleted T cells, or PBMCs; the material itself was cDNA or gDNA.

In the authors' workflow: Using reference gene primer amplification, nucleated cell counts were estimated. Sequencing used immunoSEQ multiplex PCR; TCRdb keeps in-frame clones, though not all of them. The DNA was the basis for D and trimming; V, J and clone size are from that table. Seen here are fewer than 350,000 clones, 88% observed once, and the top ten hold 1.5% to 2%. Germline lookup yields CDR1 SGDLS and CDR2 YYNGEE. The CDR3 consists of 15 residues. V lost 0 bases to trimming and J lost 0 bases, with 10 bases between them. Enrolled during active infection, Seattle patients were then followed longitudinally.

V is TRBV9 and J is TRBJ2-7, with D possibly matching TRBD2 (5 bases). The receptor was isolated from a woman aged 25 to 39 with COVID-19, enrolled during active disease. Input material: peripheral blood. DNA for the CDR3: TGTGCCAGCAGCGTAGCTACGGGGAGCTCCTACGAGCAGTACTTC. It encodes CASSVATGSSYEQYF.